This T cell receptor beta chain was retrieved from a study of CD8 T cells in ankylosing spondylitis. Study conclusions and caveats: Characteristic, it appeared, of ankylosing spondylitis blood was a TCR beta motif of eight highly homologous variants. CD8+ cells made up the disease-linked clones, which were relatively rare in peripheral blood.

With molecular barcodes, quantitative 5'-RACE was used to make the TCR beta libraries. A single record per CDR3 protein comes from TCRdb applying MiXCR to the 5' RACE reads. The sample has some 200,000 distinct CDR3 sequences; around 13% are singletons. Germline V lookup: CDR1 MNHEY, CDR2 SVGAGI. V lost 4 bases and J lost 10; bases outside the gene matches: 7. The CDR3 is 14 amino acids. This clonotype occurred a few times. The antigen remains unidentified. V is TRBV6-5 and J is TRBJ2-1, with 10 bases fitting TRBD2. This receptor was taken from a male donor with ankylosing spondylitis or in good health (not recorded which). Sequenced material: blood, either unsorted or a sorted T cell fraction (not recorded which). Here the CDR3 reads CASSLVAGGPEQFF. The CDR3 bases are TGTGCCAGCAGTTTAGTAGCGGGAGGCCCAGAGCAGTTCTTC.